The entry that follows covers one TCR beta chain sequence. Germline assignment: CDR1 SNHLY and CDR2 FYNNEI. V gave up 6 bases and J gave up 4 bases; unmatched junction bases: 9. CDR3 size: 15 residues. The sample originates from a study of blood T cell repertoires in COVID-19. For the study at large: Samples taken during acute and convalescent COVID-19 were collected in the United States, Italy and Spain.

TCRdb keeps only in-frame clones here, not all; method: immunoSEQ multiplex PCR. The sample holds some 240,000 clones, approximately 83% seen once. The clonotype comes from a woman aged 40-49 years with acute COVID-19. The chain carries TRBV2 and TRBJ2-1; 7 bases are shared with TRBD2. The material sequenced was PBMCs or T cells enriched from blood (not recorded which). This CDR3 is CASSYSGDPYNEQFF. The CDR3 DNA follows: TGTGCCAGCAGCTACAGCGGGGACCCTTACAATGAGCAGTTCTTC.